This TCR beta chain was recovered during a study of shared clonotypes between healthy human individuals. The assay ran at deep level. TCRdb's table, derived via immunoSEQ multiplex PCR, lists solely in-frame clones and lacks some. Among 780,000 or so clones listed, 72% were seen once. Adults of Caucasian background living in Nashville, Tennessee made up all donors. Germline V gene sequence: CDR1 SGHAT, CDR2 FQNNGV. Trimming at V came to 2 bases and at J to 7 bases, leaving 12 bases not matched to a gene. This CDR3 has 17 residues. The V call is TRBV11-2, the J call TRBJ2-2; 8 bases fit TRBD1. Sequenced sample: memory CD4+ T cells sorted from blood. The subset was: CD45RA-negative fraction. This clonotype was obtained from a young woman in good health. CDR3 loop: CASSLPQGAGRDGELFF. The CDR3 DNA sequence: TGTGCCAGCAGCTTACCTCAGGGGGCTGGGAGAGACGGGGAGCTGTTTTTT.